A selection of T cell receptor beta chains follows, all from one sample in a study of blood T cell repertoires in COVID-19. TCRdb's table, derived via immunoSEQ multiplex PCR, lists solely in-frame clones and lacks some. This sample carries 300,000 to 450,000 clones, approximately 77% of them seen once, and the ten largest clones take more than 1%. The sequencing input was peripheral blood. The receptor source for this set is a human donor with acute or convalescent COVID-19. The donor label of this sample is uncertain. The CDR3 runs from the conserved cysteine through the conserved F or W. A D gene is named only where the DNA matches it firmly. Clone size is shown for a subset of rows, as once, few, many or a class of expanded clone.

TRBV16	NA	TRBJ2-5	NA	CASSQSEQGETQYF	TGTGCCAGCAGCCAATCGGAACAGGGAGAGACCCAGTACTTC
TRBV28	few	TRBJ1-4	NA	CASSLWEVGGANEKLFF	TGTGCCAGCAGTTTATGGGAGGTCGGGGGTGCTAATGAAAAACTGTTTTTT
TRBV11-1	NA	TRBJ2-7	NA	CASSLAPVPYEQYF	TGTGCCAGCAGCTTAGCGCCAGTGCCCTACGAGCAGTACTTC
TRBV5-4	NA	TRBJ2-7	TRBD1	CASSSGRDRTSYEQYF	TGTGCCAGCAGTTCGGGCCGGGACAGAACATCCTACGAGCAGTACTTC
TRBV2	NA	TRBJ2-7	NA	CASTRGGYEQYF	TGTGCCAGCACCAGGGGCGGGTACGAGCAGTACTTC
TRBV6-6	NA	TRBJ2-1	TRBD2	CASNSNRGAYNEQFF	TGTGCCAGCAACTCAAATCGGGGGGCCTACAATGAGCAGTTCTTC
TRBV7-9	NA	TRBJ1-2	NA	CASSPGPAGNYGYTF	TGTGCCAGCAGCCCGGGGCCCGCGGGGAACTATGGCTACACCTTC
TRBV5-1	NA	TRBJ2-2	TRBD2	CASSLTSGTGELFF	TGCGCCAGCAGCTTGACTAGCGGGACTGGGGAGCTGTTTTTT
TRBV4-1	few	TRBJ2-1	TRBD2	CASSSPGGRGSEQFF	TGCGCCAGCAGCTCCCCGGGGGGGAGGGGCAGTGAGCAGTTCTTC
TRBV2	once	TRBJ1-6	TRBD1	CASTEGDRGSPLHF	TGTGCCAGCACCGAGGGGGACAGAGGGTCACCCCTCCACTTT
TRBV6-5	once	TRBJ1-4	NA	CASRGQSSEKLFF	TGTGCCAGCAGAGGACAGTCCTCGGAAAAACTGTTTTTT
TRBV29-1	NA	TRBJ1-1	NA	CSVEDFTGSEAFF	TGCAGCGTTGAAGATTTTACAGGTTCTGAAGCTTTCTTT
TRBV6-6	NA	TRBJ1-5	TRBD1	CASSFRDSLQPQHF	TGTGCCAGCAGTTTCCGGGACAGCTTACAGCCCCAGCATTTT
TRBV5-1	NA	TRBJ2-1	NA	CASSLGTVDEQFF	TGCGCCAGCAGCTTGGGGACAGTGGATGAGCAGTTCTTC
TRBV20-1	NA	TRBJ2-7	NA	CNASRGHEQYF	TGCAACGCTAGTCGAGGGCACGAGCAGTACTTC
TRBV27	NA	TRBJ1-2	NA	CASSLGGAGGYTF	TGTGCCAGCAGTCTAGGAGGGGCAGGAGGCTACACCTTC
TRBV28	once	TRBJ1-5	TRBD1	CASRKPTGVNQPQHF	TGTGCCAGCAGGAAACCGACAGGGGTTAATCAGCCCCAGCATTTT
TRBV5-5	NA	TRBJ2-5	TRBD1	CASSVDRGGETQYF	TGTGCCAGCAGTGTGGACAGGGGAGGAGAGACCCAGTACTTC
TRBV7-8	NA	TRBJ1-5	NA	CASSLVSGLHNQPQHF	TGTGCCAGCAGCTTAGTTTCGGGACTGCATAATCAGCCCCAGCATTTT
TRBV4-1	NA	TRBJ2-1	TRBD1	CASSHASGTAFYNEQFF	TGCGCCAGCAGCCACGCTTCCGGGACAGCCTTCTACAATGAGCAGTTCTTC
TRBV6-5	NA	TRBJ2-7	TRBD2	CASRVGLVSPYEQYF	TGTGCCAGCAGGGTGGGACTAGTTTCGCCCTACGAGCAGTACTTC
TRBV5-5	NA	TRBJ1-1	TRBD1	CASSDTGGAEAFF	TGTGCCAGCAGCGATACAGGGGGGGCTGAAGCTTTCTTT
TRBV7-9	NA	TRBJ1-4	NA	CASSFGEANEKLFF	TGTGCCAGCAGCTTCGGGGAGGCTAATGAAAAACTGTTTTTT
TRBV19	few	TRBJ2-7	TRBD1	CASSTTGDLSEQYF	TGTGCCAGTAGTACAACAGGGGACCTCTCCGAGCAGTACTTC
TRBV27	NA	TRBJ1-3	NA	CASRLSGTRSPFSGNTIYF	TGTGCCAGCAGACTGTCCGGGACTCGTTCCCCTTTCTCTGGAAACACCATATATTTT
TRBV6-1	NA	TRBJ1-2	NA	CASSEGSGDYGYTF	TGTGCCAGCAGTGAAGGGTCAGGGGACTATGGCTACACCTTC